A single sample is the source of the 29 T cell receptor beta chains below, sequenced in a study of T-cell memory formation after mild COVID-19. Via MiXCR, TCRdb re-called the 5' RACE reads, giving one row per CDR3 protein. The table has about 310,000 distinct CDR3 sequences, around a sixth seen once. Sequenced: PBMCs or a T cell subset sorted from them (not recorded which). These receptors were taken from a man between 18 and 29 years old who had mild COVID-19 (a few samples of this study predate the infection). Cell type and time point are not known.

V and J are TRBV12-3 or TRBV12-4 and TRBJ2-5; TRBD1 might be the D (5 bases). The germline V and J ends were trimmed by 3 bases and 4 bases, with 18 bases remaining between them. The CDR3 runs to 16 residues. The CDR3 region has the DNA TGTGCCAGCAGTTTTTCTCCCCTGGACACGACAGAGACCCAGTACTTC. It codes for CASSFSPLDTTETQYF.

The gene calls are TRBV24-1 and TRBJ2-3, with 9 bases aligning to TRBD1. The CDR3 loop spans 17 amino acids. CDR1 and CDR2 (germline): KGHDR, SFDVKD. Trimming removed 3 bases from V and 2 bases from J; junction bases left unmatched: 8. The CDR3: CATSDPGQGLVTDTQYF. The CDR3 coding sequence is TGTGCCACCAGTGATCCGGGACAGGGTCTCGTCACAGATACGCAGTATTTT.

There are a few counts of this clonotype. This chain uses TRBV12-3 or TRBV12-4 with TRBJ1-5; D possibly corresponds to TRBD1 (6 bases). This CDR3 is 18 amino acids long. Trimming stripped 6 bases from V and 0 bases from J, with 21 bases between. The CDR3 DNA follows: TGTGCCAGCAGCCCCGGGACAACGATCACCCTTAGCAATCAGCCCCAGCATTTT. Protein: CASSPGTTITLSNQPQHF.

The chain recombines TRBV9 with TRBJ1-1; perhaps TRBD1 as D (6 bases). CDR3 size: 14 residues. Trimming took 0 bases from V and 6 from J, leaving 12 bases between them. Germline V gene data show CDR1 as SGDLS and CDR2 as YYNGEE. CDR3 residues: CASSVEGDGSEAFF. The DNA of the CDR3 is TGTGCCAGCAGCGTAGAGGGGGACGGTTCTGAAGCTTTCTTT.

The chain is built from TRBV7-8 and TRBJ1-5; D gene unclear. The ends were cut back, 5 bases at V and 7 bases at J, with 12 bases in the middle. Germline V gives CDR1 SGHVS, CDR2 FQNEAQ. This CDR3 is built from 13 residues. The CDR3 nucleotides read TGTGCCAGCAGCCCCGTGTCTGGCCAGCCCCAGCATTTT. It specifies CASSPVSGQPQHF.

The V call is TRBV15, the J call TRBJ2-7; 9 positions agree with TRBD1. The CDR3 consists of 15 residues. J lost 3 bases, V lost 5 bases, and 8 bases had no gene match. The germline V gene encodes CDR1 LNHNV and CDR2 YYDKDF (reference sequence). CDR3 bases: TGTGCCACCAGCGCCGTGGGACAGGGTGTCTACGAGCAGTACTTC. Translating it yields CATSAVGQGVYEQYF.

The chain carries TRBV18 and TRBJ2-7, with D maybe TRBD2 (5 bases). Trimming took 3 bases from V and 0 from J, leaving 9 bases between them. CDR1 KGHSH and CDR2 LQKENI come from the germline V gene. CDR3 length: 14 residues. The chain's CDR3 is CASSPEGFSYEQYF. The CDR3 nucleotides are TGTGCCAGCTCACCCGAGGGTTTCTCCTACGAGCAGTACTTC. Full variable domain (remainder filled in from reference TRBV18 and TRBJ2-7): NAGVMQNPRHLVRRRGQEARLRCSPMKGHSHVYWYRQLPEEGLKFMVYLQKENIIDESGMPKERFSAEFPKEGPSILRIQQVVRGDSAAYFCASSPEGFSYEQYFGPGTRLTVT.

This chain joins TRBV6-2 or TRBV6-3 and TRBJ1-1, with no clear D. Germline V lookup: CDR1 MNHEY, CDR2 SVGEGT. Trimming cost V 6 bases and J 4 bases, with 15 bases left between them. The CDR3 sequence is 14 residues long. In DNA form, the CDR3 reads TGTGCCAGCAGCTTCCTGTCTCGGAGCACTGAAGCTTTCTTT. It specifies CASSFLSRSTEAFF.

This sequence joins TRBV7-2 and TRBJ1-2, with D possibly TRBD1 on 6 matching bases. The CDR3 spans 15 residues. Trimming removed 5 bases from V and 4 bases from J, with 17 bases in between. Germline CDR1 and CDR2: SGHTA and FQGNSA. In DNA, the CDR3 is TGTGCCAGCAGCCCAGGAGTGGGGGGCTCCTATGGCTACACCTTC. Amino acids: CASSPGVGGSYGYTF.

Only a few counts were recorded for this clonotype. The chain couples TRBV10-3 to TRBJ2-1; 11 nucleotides match TRBD2. CDR3 length: 14 amino acids. CDR1 ENHRY and CDR2 SYGVKD come from the germline V gene. J gave up 6 bases and V 2 bases, and 0 bases lay outside the gene matches. CDR3 region: CAISELAGGNEQFF. The CDR3 nucleotides read TGTGCCATCAGTGAGCTAGCGGGGGGCAATGAGCAGTTCTTC.

This chain joins TRBV4-3 and TRBJ1-5; possible D gene TRBD1, 5 bases. Trimming cost V 0 bases and J 7 bases, with 13 bases left between them. Looked up from germline, CDR1 is LGHNA and CDR2 is YSLEER. The CDR3 runs 15 residues. The DNA for the CDR3 is TGCGCCAGCAGCCAAGAATACTGGGGGAACCAGCCCCAGCATTTT. Its protein product is CASSQEYWGNQPQHF.

This sequence joins TRBV29-1 and TRBJ2-7; TRBD1 is a possible D gene (5 bases). Germline V CDR1 and CDR2: SQVTM, ANQGSEA. The CDR3 sequence is 13 residues long. With 2 bases removed from V and 2 bases from J, the gap between germline ends came to 10 bases. The CDR3 here is CSVEKGVPYEQYF. CDR3 DNA: TGCAGCGTTGAAAAAGGGGTACCCTACGAGCAGTACTTC.

V and J are TRBV7-2 and TRBJ1-3, with D unresolved. V lost 1 base and J 2 bases, leaving 9 bases between the germline ends. CDR1 SGHTA and CDR2 FQGNSA come from the germline V gene. This CDR3 has 15 residues. The CDR3 here is CASSLDLAAGNTIYF. CDR3 bases: TGTGCCAGCAGCTTAGATTTGGCAGCTGGAAACACCATATATTTT.

The CDR3 DNA reads TGCGCCAGCAGCCAGGGGGACTCCTACAATGAGCAGTTCTTC. Its translation: CASSQGDSYNEQFF. This rearrangement joins TRBV4-3 to TRBJ2-1; D is tentatively TRBD1 or TRBD2 (5 bases each). V lost 3 bases to trimming and J lost 0 bases, with 6 bases between them. Germline lookup yields CDR1 LGHNA and CDR2 YSLEER. The CDR3 loop spans 14 amino acids.

This clonotype was seen repeatedly, ten times or more. V is TRBV5-6 and J is TRBJ1-2; perhaps TRBD1 as D (6 bases). V lost 0 bases, J lost 2 bases, and 8 bases lay in between. This CDR3 comprises 14 residues. Germline-derived CDR1 and CDR2 are SGHDT and YYEEEE. This CDR3 reads CASSLVQGNYGYTF. The DNA for the CDR3 is TGTGCCAGCAGCTTGGTCCAGGGGAACTATGGCTACACCTTC.

This clonotype appeared a few times. The chain couples TRBV4-3 to TRBJ2-5; TRBD1 aligns across 8 bases. Germline V lookup: CDR1 LGHNA, CDR2 YSLEER. The CDR3 is made up of 14 amino acids. The V gene end was trimmed by 1 base and the J gene end by 4 bases; junction bases not matched to a gene: 2. CDR3 loop: CASSQGTGPETQYF. The CDR3 bases are TGCGCCAGCAGCCAAGGGACAGGGCCAGAGACCCAGTACTTC.

This clonotype was detected ten times or more. This chain uses TRBV7-2 with TRBJ2-4; the D gene is possibly TRBD1 (6 bases). Trimming cost V 6 bases and J 0 bases, with 9 bases left between them. The length of the CDR3 is 14 residues. Germline assignment: CDR1 SGHTA and CDR2 FQGNSA. DNA of the CDR3: TGTGCCAGCAGTCAAGGGGGAGCCAAAAACATTCAGTACTTC. It yields the protein CASSQGGAKNIQYF. The full variable domain, rest sourced from reference TRBV7-2 and TRBJ2-4, is GAGVSQSPSNKVTEKGKDVELRCDPISGHTALYWYRQSLGQGLEFLIYFQGNSAPDKSGLPSDRFSAERTGGSVSTLTIQRTQQEDSAVYLCASSQGGAKNIQYFGAGTRLSVL.

This clonotype occurred a few times. The chain uses TRBV21-1 and TRBJ2-1; the table's D call TRBD1 went unverified against the DNA. TRBV21-1 is designated a pseudogene. The CDR3 length is 18 residues. The chain's CDR3 is CASSKGCAAGHTYNEQFF. As DNA, the CDR3 is TGTGCCAGCAGCAAAGGCTGCGCGGCGGGGCATACCTACAATGAGCAGTTCTTC.

This clonotype was seen a handful of times. J is TRBJ1-1 and V is TRBV6-5; the match to TRBD1 covers 7 bases. Unmatched junction bases numbered 5, after V lost 7 bases and J lost 0 bases. Germline lookup yields CDR1 MNHEY and CDR2 SVGAGI. The CDR3 contains 14 residues. The CDR3 nucleotides are TGTGCCAGCACCTACAGGGGAGTGAACACTGAAGCTTTCTTT. Amino acids: CASTYRGVNTEAFF.

In this sample, this clonotype turned up a few times. The V gene is TRBV6-5, the J gene TRBJ1-6; weak D call: TRBD1 (5 bases). V was cut by 1 base and J by 6 bases, with 10 bases left in between. There are 15 residues in the CDR3. Germline V lookup: CDR1 MNHEY, CDR2 SVGAGI. CDR3 sequence: CASSYFGAANSPLHF. The DNA for the CDR3 is TGTGCCAGCAGTTACTTCGGGGCAGCTAATTCACCCCTCCACTTT.

This clonotype was seen many times. The genes are TRBV4-1 and TRBJ2-2; D is tentatively TRBD1 or TRBD2 (5 bases each). The CDR3 length is 14 residues. Germline loops: CDR1 MGHRA, CDR2 YSYEKL. Between the trimmed V and J ends, which lost 3 bases and 0 bases, there was a span of 5 bases. CDR3 loop: CASSQGPNTGELFF. The CDR3 bases are TGCGCCAGCAGCCAGGGACCGAACACCGGGGAGCTGTTTTTT.

This clonotype has just a few counts. V gene TRBV2 combines with J gene TRBJ2-5; no reliable D call. This CDR3 is 12 amino acids long. V gave up 0 bases and J gave up 5 bases, with 4 bases separating them. CDR1 is SNHLY, CDR2 FYNNEI, per germline. DNA for the CDR3: TGTGCCAGCAGTGAAGCGCGGGAGACCCAGTACTTC. It codes for CASSEARETQYF.

This clonotype was observed many times. This rearrangement joins TRBV12-3 or TRBV12-4 to TRBJ2-1, with 8 bases lining up with TRBD2. Trimming at V came to 6 bases and at J to 8 bases, leaving 9 bases not matched to a gene. CDR3 length: 14 residues. CDR3 in DNA: TGTGCCAGCAGCTCGGGACTAGTGTTCTATGAGCAGTTCTTC. This encodes CASSSGLVFYEQFF.

The chain carries TRBV20-1 and TRBJ2-4; TRBD1 aligns across 7 bases. The germline CDR1 and CDR2 sequences are DFQATT and SNEGSKA (reference sequence). The CDR3 runs to 16 residues. Germline trimming cut 5 bases from V and 3 bases from J; bases unmatched to any gene: 13. This CDR3 reads CSAFGPGQPDKNIQYF. CDR3 nucleotide sequence: TGCAGTGCTTTCGGACCGGGACAGCCAGACAAAAACATTCAGTACTTC.

The gene calls are TRBV7-9 and TRBJ1-4; D might be TRBD1 (6 bases). Germline values: CDR1 SEHNR, CDR2 FQNEAQ (reference sequence). Trimming took 6 bases from V and 0 from J, leaving 11 bases between them. This CDR3 contains 15 residues. CDR3 DNA: TGTGCCAGCAGTAGGCAGGGGTCAACTAATGAAAAACTGTTTTTT. Translated, it gives CASSRQGSTNEKLFF.

This clonotype came up a few times. The chain combines TRBV20-1 with TRBJ2-7, with 7 bases lining up with TRBD1. V trimming: 2 bases; J trimming: 9 bases; junction bases outside the gene matches: 13. The CDR3 contains 14 residues. From germline, CDR1 is DFQATT and CDR2 SNEGSKA (reference sequence). The CDR3 DNA reads TGCAGTGCTAGATCCCAGGACAGGAAAGATTTGCAGTACTTC. This encodes CSARSQDRKDLQYF.

This clonotype was found a few times. The chain employs TRBV7-9 and TRBJ2-1; D may be TRBD2 (6 bases). CDR3 length: 14 amino acids. The germline gives CDR1 SEHNR, CDR2 FQNEAQ (reference sequence). V shed 3 bases and J shed 12 bases, with 18 bases lying between them. The CDR3 nucleotides are TGTGCCAGCAGCTTGCCGGGCTTCGGGGAGGCGCAGTTCTTC. Amino acids: CASSLPGFGEAQFF.

The chain uses TRBV20-1 and TRBJ2-7; perhaps D is TRBD1 or TRBD2 (5 bases each). Per germline, CDR1 DFQATT and CDR2 SNEGSKA (reference sequence). The CDR3 totals 15 residues. Trimming left V 6 bases short and J 4 bases short, with 22 bases between. Here the CDR3 DNA reads TGCAGTGCCTCTCAAGGGACGGCAGTTTTTTACGAGCAGTACTTC. This gives the protein CSASQGTAVFYEQYF.

This clonotype was seen more than once but under ten times. The chain links TRBV5-1 to TRBJ2-1; D is perhaps TRBD1 or TRBD2 (7 bases each). CDR1 is SGHRS, CDR2 YFSETQ, per germline. V gave up 7 bases and J gave up 7 bases, with 18 bases separating them. The CDR3 has 14 residues. CDR3 protein: CASQARGGSNEQFF. CDR3 coding DNA: TGCGCCAGCCAAGCCAGGGGGGGAAGTAATGAGCAGTTCTTC.